The clone carrying this TCR beta chain came up many times. What it binds is not known. This entry comes from a study of T cells in Graves' hyperthyroidism and ophthalmopathy. Study-level information: Peripheral blood was drawn at first diagnosis, prior to all treatment. Study-wide results and limits: Separation of ophthalmopathy from stable hyperthyroidism was achieved by a 13 V-J model.

This CDR3 comprises 17 residues. Germline V lookup: CDR1 DFQATT, CDR2 SNEGSKA (reference sequence). Trimming took 0 bases from V and 0 from J; bases not matched to a gene: 7. Amplified regions were TCR beta CDR3 sequences from RNA transcripts. First-round RT-PCR targeting the TCR CDR3 was performed with the HTBI primer set. One entry per CDR3 protein results from TCRdb running MiXCR on the multiplex PCR reads. There are roughly 570,000 distinct CDR3 sequences in the sample; about a sixth occur only once, and 7.3% lies in the top ten. The V gene is TRBV20-1, the J gene TRBJ2-7; 11 nucleotides match TRBD2. The sequence came from a woman under 40 with Graves' hyperthyroidism. The specimen was blood. The CDR3 DNA is TGCAGTGCTAGAGATACTAGCGGGAGAGGTGGCTCCTACGAGCAGTACTTC. It encodes CSARDTSGRGGSYEQYF.